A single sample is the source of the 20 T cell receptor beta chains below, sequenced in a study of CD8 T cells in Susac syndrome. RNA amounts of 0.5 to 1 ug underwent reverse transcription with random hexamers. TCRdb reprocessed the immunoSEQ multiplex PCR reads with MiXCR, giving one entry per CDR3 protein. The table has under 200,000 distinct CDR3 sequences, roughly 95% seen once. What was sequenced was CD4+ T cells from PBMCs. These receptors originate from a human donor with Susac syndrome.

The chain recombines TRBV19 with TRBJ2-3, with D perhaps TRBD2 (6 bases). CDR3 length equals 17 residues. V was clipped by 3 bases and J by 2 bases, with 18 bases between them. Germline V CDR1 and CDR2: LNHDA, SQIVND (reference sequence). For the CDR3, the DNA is TGTGCCAGTAGTATCTCGGCGGGAAGCAGGTACACAGATACGCAGTATTTT. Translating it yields CASSISAGSRYTDTQYF.

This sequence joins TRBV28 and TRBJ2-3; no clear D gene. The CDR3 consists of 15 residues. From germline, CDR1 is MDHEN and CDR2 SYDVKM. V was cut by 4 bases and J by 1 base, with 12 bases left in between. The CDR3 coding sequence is TGTGCCAGCAGTTCCCGACTGGATCGCACAGATACGCAGTATTTT. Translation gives CASSSRLDRTDTQYF.

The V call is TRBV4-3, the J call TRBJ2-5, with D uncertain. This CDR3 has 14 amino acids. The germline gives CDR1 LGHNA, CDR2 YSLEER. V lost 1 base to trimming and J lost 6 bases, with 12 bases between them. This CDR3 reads CASSQGRIDQTQYF. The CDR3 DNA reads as TGCGCCAGCAGCCAAGGAAGAATAGACCAGACCCAGTACTTC.

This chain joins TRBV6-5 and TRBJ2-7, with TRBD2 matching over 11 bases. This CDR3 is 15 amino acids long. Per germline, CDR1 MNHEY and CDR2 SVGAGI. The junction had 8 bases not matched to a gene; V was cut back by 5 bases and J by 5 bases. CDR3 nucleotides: TGTGCCAGCAGTCCAATAGCGGGAGGGCAACACGAGCAGTACTTC. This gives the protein CASSPIAGGQHEQYF.

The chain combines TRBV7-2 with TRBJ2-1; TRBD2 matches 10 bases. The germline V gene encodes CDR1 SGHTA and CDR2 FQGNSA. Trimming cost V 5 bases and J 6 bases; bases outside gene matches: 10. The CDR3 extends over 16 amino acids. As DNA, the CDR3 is TGTGCCAGCAGCCCCCCTGGGCTAGCGGGAGTCAATGAGCAGTTCTTC. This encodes CASSPPGLAGVNEQFF.

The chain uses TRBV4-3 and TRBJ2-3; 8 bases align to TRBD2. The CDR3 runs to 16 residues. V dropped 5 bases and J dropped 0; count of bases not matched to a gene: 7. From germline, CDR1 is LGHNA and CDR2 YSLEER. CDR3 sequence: CASSARLAYSTDTQYF. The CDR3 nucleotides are TGCGCCAGCAGCGCTCGACTAGCGTATAGCACAGATACGCAGTATTTT.

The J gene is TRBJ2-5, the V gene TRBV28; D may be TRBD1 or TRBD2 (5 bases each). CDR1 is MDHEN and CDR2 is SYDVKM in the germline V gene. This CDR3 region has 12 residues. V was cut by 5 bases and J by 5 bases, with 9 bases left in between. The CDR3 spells CASSTGPETQYF. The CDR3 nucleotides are TGTGCCAGCAGTACGGGACCCGAGACCCAGTACTTC.

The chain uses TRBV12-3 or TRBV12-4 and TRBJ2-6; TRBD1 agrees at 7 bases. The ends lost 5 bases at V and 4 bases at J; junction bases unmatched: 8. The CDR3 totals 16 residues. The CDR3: CASSRQGLWGANVLTF. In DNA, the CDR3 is TGTGCCAGCAGTCGACAGGGCTTGTGGGGGGCCAACGTCCTGACTTTC.

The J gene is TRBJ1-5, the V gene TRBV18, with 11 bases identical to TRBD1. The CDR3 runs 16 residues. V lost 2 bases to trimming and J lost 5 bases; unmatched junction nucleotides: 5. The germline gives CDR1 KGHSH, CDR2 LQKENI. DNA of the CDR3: TGTGCCAGCTCACCATTCCCGGGACAGGGGGATCAGCCCCAGCATTTT. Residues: CASSPFPGQGDQPQHF. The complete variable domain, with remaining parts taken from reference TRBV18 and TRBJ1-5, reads NAGVMQNPRHLVRRRGQEARLRCSPMKGHSHVYWYRQLPEEGLKFMVYLQKENIIDESGMPKERFSAEFPKEGPSILRIQQVVRGDSAAYFCASSPFPGQGDQPQHFGDGTRLSIL.

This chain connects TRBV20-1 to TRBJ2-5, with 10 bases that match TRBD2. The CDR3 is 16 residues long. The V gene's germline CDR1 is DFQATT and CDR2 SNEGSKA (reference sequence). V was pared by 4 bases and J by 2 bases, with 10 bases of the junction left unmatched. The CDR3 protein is CSATPLSGRQQETQYF. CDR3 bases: TGCAGTGCTACCCCTCTTAGCGGGAGGCAACAAGAGACCCAGTACTTC.

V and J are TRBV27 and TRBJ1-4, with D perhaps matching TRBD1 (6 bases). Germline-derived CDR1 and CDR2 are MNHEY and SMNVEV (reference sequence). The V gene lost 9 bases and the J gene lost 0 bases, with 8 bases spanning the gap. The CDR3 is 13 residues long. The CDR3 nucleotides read TGTGCCAGGCCAGGGGCAACTAATGAAAAACTGTTTTTT. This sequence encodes CARPGATNEKLFF.

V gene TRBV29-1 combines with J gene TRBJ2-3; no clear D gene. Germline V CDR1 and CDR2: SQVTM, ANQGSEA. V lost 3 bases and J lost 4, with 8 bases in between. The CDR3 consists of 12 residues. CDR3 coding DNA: TGCAGCGTTGATCCTTCGGCAGATACGCAGTATTTT. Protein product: CSVDPSADTQYF.

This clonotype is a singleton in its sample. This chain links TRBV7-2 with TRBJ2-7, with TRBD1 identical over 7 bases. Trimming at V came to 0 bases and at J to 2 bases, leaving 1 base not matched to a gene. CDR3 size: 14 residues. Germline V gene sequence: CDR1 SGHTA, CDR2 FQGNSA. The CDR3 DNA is TGTGCCAGCAGCTTAGCGGACAGGACCTACGAGCAGTACTTC. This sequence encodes CASSLADRTYEQYF.

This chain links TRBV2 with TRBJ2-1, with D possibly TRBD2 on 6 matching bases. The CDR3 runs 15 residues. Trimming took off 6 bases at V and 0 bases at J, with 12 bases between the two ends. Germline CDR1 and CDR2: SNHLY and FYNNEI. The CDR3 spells CASRRTIYSYNEQFF. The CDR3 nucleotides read TGTGCCAGCAGGCGGACTATCTACTCCTACAATGAGCAGTTCTTC.

CDR3 residues: CASSIGPGDYEQYF. CDR3 nucleotides: TGTGCCAGCAGTATCGGCCCCGGGGACTACGAGCAGTACTTC. The chain carries TRBV7-6 and TRBJ2-7; maybe TRBD2 (5 bases). V was trimmed by 6 bases and J by 3 bases, leaving 15 bases between them. The germline V gene has CDR1 SGHVS and CDR2 FNYEAQ. CDR3 length: 14 amino acids. Looking up the rest from reference TRBV7-6 and TRBJ2-7 gives the full variable domain: GAGVSQSPRYKVTKRGQDVALRCDPISGHVSLYWYRQALGQGPEFLTYFNYEAQQDKSGLPNDRFSAERPEGSISTLTIQRTEQRDSAMYRCASSIGPGDYEQYFGPGTRLTVT.

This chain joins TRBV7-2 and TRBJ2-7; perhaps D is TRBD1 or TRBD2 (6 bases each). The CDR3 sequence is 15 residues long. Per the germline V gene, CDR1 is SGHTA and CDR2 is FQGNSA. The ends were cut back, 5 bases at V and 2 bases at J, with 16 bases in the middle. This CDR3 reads CASSLNGGGAYEQYF. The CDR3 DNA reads TGTGCCAGCAGCCTAAACGGGGGCGGGGCCTACGAGCAGTACTTC.

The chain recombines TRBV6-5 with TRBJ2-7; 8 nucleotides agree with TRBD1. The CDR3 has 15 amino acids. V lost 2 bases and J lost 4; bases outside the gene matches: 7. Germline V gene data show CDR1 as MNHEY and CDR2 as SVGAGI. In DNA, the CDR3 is TGTGCCAGCAGTTACGCCGGGACAGGTCTGTACGAGCAGTACTTC. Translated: CASSYAGTGLYEQYF.

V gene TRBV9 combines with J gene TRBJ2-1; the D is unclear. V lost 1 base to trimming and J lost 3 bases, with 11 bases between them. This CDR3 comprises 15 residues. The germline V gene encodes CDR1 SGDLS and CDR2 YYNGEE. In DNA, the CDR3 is TGTGCCAGCAGCGTATCTGCGGCGGACTACAATGAGCAGTTCTTC. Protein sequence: CASSVSAADYNEQFF.

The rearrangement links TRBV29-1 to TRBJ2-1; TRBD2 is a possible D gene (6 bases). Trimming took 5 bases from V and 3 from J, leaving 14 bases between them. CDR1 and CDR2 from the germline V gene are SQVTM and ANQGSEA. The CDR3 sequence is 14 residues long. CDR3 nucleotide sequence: TGCAGCGTTTATAGGGGAGGTAACTACAATGAGCAGTTCTTC. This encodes CSVYRGGNYNEQFF.

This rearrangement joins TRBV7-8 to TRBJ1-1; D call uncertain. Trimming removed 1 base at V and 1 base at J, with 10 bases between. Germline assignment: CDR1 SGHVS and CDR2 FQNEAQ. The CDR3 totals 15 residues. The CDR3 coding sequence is TGTGCCAGCAGCTTAGATGAGGACCCGAACACTGAAGCTTTCTTT. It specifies CASSLDEDPNTEAFF.